These 18 T cell receptor beta chains share one sample of origin, sequenced in a study of blood T cell repertoires in COVID-19. Measured with immunoSEQ multiplex PCR; TCRdb has only the in-frame clones, and not every one. The data hold 150,000 or so clones, with approximately 86% observed a single time. The sequencing input was peripheral blood. The receptors originated from a man aged 18 to 29 with acute or convalescent COVID-19.

V and J are TRBV6-5 and TRBJ1-6, with unresolved D. The CDR3 spans 16 residues. The V gene's germline CDR1 is MNHEY and CDR2 SVGAGI. Trimming shortened V by 0 bases and J by 6 bases, and 12 bases separated the two germline ends. The CDR3 nucleotides are TGTGCCAGCAGTTACTCGACCGATAGCCTTAATTCACCCCTCCACTTT. Its translation: CASSYSTDSLNSPLHF.

The rearrangement uses TRBV5-6 and TRBJ1-1; D may be TRBD1 (5 bases). This CDR3 comprises 13 residues. CDR1 SGHDT and CDR2 YYEEEE come from the germline V gene. V was cut by 4 bases and J by 5 bases, with 12 bases left in between. CDR3: CASSRRVGTEAFF. The CDR3 DNA reads as TGTGCCAGCAGCCGCAGGGTTGGTACTGAAGCTTTCTTT.

V and J are TRBV7-2 and TRBJ1-1; D is possibly TRBD1 (5 bases). Germline V lookup: CDR1 SGHTA, CDR2 FQGNSA. The CDR3 loop spans 14 amino acids. With 1 base removed from V and 4 bases from J, the gap between germline ends came to 10 bases. In nucleotides, the CDR3 is TGTGCCAGCAGCTTAGTTCAGGGAGGCACTGAAGCTTTCTTT. Residues: CASSLVQGGTEAFF.

This clone occurred a few times. The chain recombines TRBV5-4 with TRBJ1-2; 9 bases agree with TRBD1. The CDR3 is 15 amino acids. The germline CDR1 and CDR2 sequences are SGHNT and YYREEE (reference sequence). V lost 4 bases to trimming and J lost 0 bases; unmatched junction nucleotides: 4. DNA for the CDR3: TGTGCCAGCAGCGACGGGACAGGGTCTAACTATGGCTACACCTTC. Protein product: CASSDGTGSNYGYTF.

V and J are TRBV29-1 and TRBJ2-7; 8 bases line up with TRBD1. V was pared by 8 bases and J by 1 base, with 7 bases of the junction left unmatched. Germline CDR1 SQVTM, CDR2 ANQGSEA. The CDR3 consists of 13 residues. CDR3 loop: CSCGQGLSYEQYV. The CDR3 coding sequence is TGCAGCTGCGGACAGGGCCTTTCCTACGAGCAGTACGTC.

The chain employs TRBV15 and TRBJ2-3; D not certain. This CDR3 has 12 amino acids. The V end lost 3 bases, the J end lost 6 bases, and 7 bases lay between the germline ends. Germline CDR1 and CDR2: LNHNV and YYDKDF (reference sequence). CDR3 protein: CATSSYYDTQYF. The CDR3 bases are TGTGCCACCAGCAGCTACTATGATACGCAGTATTTT.

The V call is TRBV18, the J call TRBJ1-2; D is possibly TRBD1 (5 bases). The CDR3 totals 12 residues. The germline CDR1 and CDR2 sequences are KGHSH and LQKENI. Trimming took off 2 bases at V and 6 bases at J, with 7 bases between the two ends. For the CDR3, the DNA is TGTGCCAGCTCACCAAGGGGTGATGGCTACACCTTC. Protein sequence: CASSPRGDGYTF.

The chain couples TRBV6-8 to TRBJ2-7, with unresolved D. Trimming pared 0 bases from V and 1 base from J, leaving 16 bases between. CDR1 and CDR2 from the germline V gene are MNHGY and SAAAGT. This CDR3 has 17 amino acids. The CDR3 region has the DNA TGTGCCAGCAGTTACTCGAAAACATCCACCCAATCCTACGAGCAGTACGTC. Protein sequence: CASSYSKTSTQSYEQYV.

The chain couples TRBV7-9 to TRBJ1-1, with D perhaps TRBD1 (6 bases). V shed 2 bases and J shed 0 bases, with 13 bases lying between them. Germline V gene lookup returns CDR1 SEHNR and CDR2 FQNEAQ (reference sequence). This CDR3 spans 16 amino acids. As DNA, the CDR3 is TGTGCCAGCAGCTTAACAGGACAGACAATGAACACTGAAGCTTTCTTT. It is translated as CASSLTGQTMNTEAFF.

The chain combines TRBV19 with TRBJ2-4, with 9 bases aligning to TRBD2. The CDR3 loop spans 16 amino acids. Germline assignment: CDR1 LNHDA and CDR2 SQIVND (reference sequence). After removal of 3 bases from V and 1 base from J, the junction contained 4 bases not matched to a gene. In DNA form, the CDR3 reads TGTGCCAGTAGTATTTTCAGCGGGGGGGCCAAAAACATTCAGTACTTC. Its protein product is CASSIFSGGAKNIQYF.

The chain combines TRBV7-9 with TRBJ2-2, with 9 nucleotides matching TRBD1. Trimming took 5 bases from V and 4 from J; bases not matched to a gene: 8. The V gene's germline CDR1 is SEHNR and CDR2 FQNEAQ (reference sequence). The CDR3 is 16 amino acids. The CDR3, as DNA: TGTGCCAGCAGCCGACTGGGACAGGGCGGCACCGGGGAGCTGTTTTTT. Amino acids: CASSRLGQGGTGELFF.

Only a few counts were recorded for this clone. The gene calls are TRBV5-1 and TRBJ2-2; 10 bases are shared with TRBD2. This CDR3 region has 16 residues. Germline loops: CDR1 SGHRS, CDR2 YFSETQ. With 3 bases clipped from V and 7 bases from J, the junction kept 9 bases outside the gene matches. The CDR3 nucleotides are TGCGCCAGCAGCTCCCGTATTGAGCGGGGGGGCGGGGAGCTGTTTTTT. Its protein product is CASSSRIERGGGELFF.

The J gene is TRBJ2-1, the V gene TRBV11-3, with 10 bases identical to TRBD1. CDR1 is SGHNT and CDR2 is YENEEA in the germline V gene. This CDR3 region has 15 residues. The V segment lost 2 bases and the J segment 7 bases; nucleotides outside the gene matches: 5. The CDR3 protein is CASSLRQGAGNEQFF. CDR3 in DNA: TGTGCCAGCAGCTTAAGACAGGGGGCCGGTAATGAGCAGTTCTTC.

This clone was detected a few times. In nucleotides, the CDR3 is TGTGCCAGCAGCAGTACCCCAGGAGGAGGGGAGACCCAGTACTTC. It is translated as CASSSTPGGGETQYF. This sequence joins TRBV7-2 and TRBJ2-5, with D perhaps TRBD2 (6 bases). The CDR3 has 15 residues. Trimming shortened V by 5 bases and J by 5 bases, and 18 bases separated the two germline ends. Germline assignment: CDR1 SGHTA and CDR2 FQGNSA. Full variable domain (missing parts from reference TRBV7-2 and TRBJ2-5): GAGVSQSPSNKVTEKGKDVELRCDPISGHTALYWYRQSLGQGLEFLIYFQGNSAPDKSGLPSDRFSAERTGGSVSTLTIQRTQQEDSAVYLCASSSTPGGGETQYFGPGTRLLVL.

The chain combines TRBV4-2 with TRBJ2-1, with D tentatively TRBD1 (6 bases). With 0 bases removed from V and 8 bases from J, the gap between germline ends came to 14 bases. This CDR3 comprises 15 residues. Germline CDR1 and CDR2: LGHNA and YNFKEQ. This CDR3 reads CASSQEEQGRDEQFF. In DNA, the CDR3 is TGTGCCAGCAGCCAAGAGGAGCAGGGGCGAGATGAGCAGTTCTTC.

V gene TRBV7-3 combines with J gene TRBJ2-2; 8 bases are a match to TRBD2. Per the germline V gene, CDR1 is SGHTA and CDR2 is FQGTGA. CDR3 size: 16 residues. Trimming at V came to 3 bases and at J to 2 bases, leaving 5 bases not matched to a gene. The CDR3 DNA reads TGTGCCAGCAGCTTCGGACTAGCTTATAACACCGGGGAGCTGTTTTTT. It translates to CASSFGLAYNTGELFF.

The CDR3: CASSDRVGNTEAFF. The CDR3 nucleotides read TGTGCCAGCAGCGACAGGGTAGGGAACACTGAAGCTTTCTTT. V usage is TRBV7-9 and J usage is TRBJ1-1; 7 nucleotides agree with TRBD1. Germline assignment: CDR1 SEHNR and CDR2 FQNEAQ (reference sequence). The CDR3 is 14 amino acids. J gave up 1 base and V 5 bases, and 4 bases lay outside the gene matches. Combining the CDR3 with reference TRBV7-9 and TRBJ1-1 gives the whole variable domain DTGVSQNPRHKITKRGQNVTFRCDPISEHNRLYWYRQTLGQGPEFLTYFQNEAQLEKSRLLSDRFSAERPKGSFSTLEIQRTEQGDSAMYLCASSDRVGNTEAFFGQGTRLTVV.

This rearrangement joins TRBV6-5 to TRBJ2-5, with 12 bases aligning to TRBD2. Germline assignment: CDR1 MNHEY and CDR2 SVGAGI. Trimming removed 6 bases from V and 2 bases from J; junction bases left unmatched: 4. The CDR3 totals 15 residues. CDR3 bases: TGTGCCAGCAGGCCACTAGCGGGGGGTCAAGAGACCCAGTACTTC. It translates to CASRPLAGGQETQYF.